The clone carrying this TCR beta chain has only a few counts. The antigen is unknown. Via MiXCR, TCRdb re-called the 5' RACE reads, giving one row per CDR3 protein. In the table there are approximately 600,000 distinct CDR3 sequences, under 8.5% of which are singletons. The source of the sample is a study of identical twins. The study's findings and limits: Modelling approaches yielded underestimates of out-of-frame TCR alpha sharing between monozygotic twins. Invariant MAIT and iNKT cells could partly confound zero-insertion analyses. Conclusions relied on cross-sectional statistical analysis, not following the same donors.

The same data also contributed to another study, on yellow fever vaccine responses in identical twins. Per that study: The authors reported partly convergent, partly personalized vaccine responses in identical twins.

The TCR originated in a woman aged 18-35 years in good health. Sequencing was performed on PBMCs.

This CDR3 reads CASSLRTSGGSQETQYF. DNA for the CDR3: TGCGCCAGCAGCCTACGGACTAGCGGGGGGTCCCAAGAGACCCAGTACTTC. This rearrangement joins TRBV4-1 to TRBJ2-5, with TRBD2 identical over 14 bases. Trimming cost V 4 bases and J 1 base; bases outside gene matches: 5. The CDR3 consists of 17 residues. Germline V gene data show CDR1 as MGHRA and CDR2 as YSYEKL.